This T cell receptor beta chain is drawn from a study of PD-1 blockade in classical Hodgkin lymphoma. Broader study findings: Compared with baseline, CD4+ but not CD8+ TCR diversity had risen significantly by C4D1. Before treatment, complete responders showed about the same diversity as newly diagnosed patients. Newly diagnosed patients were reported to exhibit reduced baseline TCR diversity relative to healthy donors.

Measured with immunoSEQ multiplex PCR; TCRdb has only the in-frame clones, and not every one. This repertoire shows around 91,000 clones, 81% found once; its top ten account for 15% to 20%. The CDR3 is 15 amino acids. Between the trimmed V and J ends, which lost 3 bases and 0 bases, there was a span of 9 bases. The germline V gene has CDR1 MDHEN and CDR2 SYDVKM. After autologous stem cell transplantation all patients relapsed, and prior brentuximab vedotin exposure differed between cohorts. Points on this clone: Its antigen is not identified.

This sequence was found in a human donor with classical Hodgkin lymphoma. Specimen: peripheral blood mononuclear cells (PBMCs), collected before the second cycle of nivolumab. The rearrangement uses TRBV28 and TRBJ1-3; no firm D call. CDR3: CASSLAQVSGNTIYF. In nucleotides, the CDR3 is TGTGCCAGCAGTTTGGCGCAGGTCTCTGGAAACACCATATATTTT.